A single T cell receptor (beta chain) is shown here with its context. Antigen: not known. This sample stems from a study of shared clonotypes between healthy human individuals. Generated by immunoSEQ multiplex PCR, the TCRdb table keeps only in-frame clones and is missing some. The sample includes about 590,000 clones, 95% to 96% of them seen just once. Germline CDR1 WSHSY, CDR2 SAAADI. This CDR3 has 14 amino acids. Trimming stripped 4 bases from V and 4 bases from J, with 10 bases between. Points from the study as a whole: Among donors, the sharing of clonotypes was expected to be influenced by sequencing depth. Larger estimated richness was generally seen in naive subsets than in memory subsets.

The naive CD8 population came from CD45RO-negative cells selected for CCR7, without terminally differentiated effector memory CD45RA+ cells. The J gene is TRBJ1-4, the V gene TRBV10-2; D might be TRBD1 (5 bases). This clonotype originated in a woman between 25 and 40 years old in good health. The sample taken for sequencing was naive CD8+ T cells sorted from blood. CDR3 protein: CASSVRARNEKLFF. CDR3 DNA: TGCGCCAGCAGTGTCAGGGCCCGTAATGAAAAACTGTTTTTT.